This is a list of T cell receptor beta chains from one sample in a study of blood T cell repertoires in COVID-19. TCRdb's copy holds only in-frame clones and misses some; the assay was immunoSEQ multiplex PCR. Among roughly 400,000 clones listed, over 75% were seen once. Sequencing was carried out using PBMCs or T cells enriched from blood (not recorded which). These receptors were collected from a man younger than 45 who had recovered from COVID-19. Each CDR3 is given with its conserved first and last residue. The D gene is left open where the match is weak. Where a row states a size, it is once, few, many or the class of an expanded clone; other rows omit it.

CDR3 DNA | CDR3 protein | J gene | D gene | V gene | clone size
TGCGCCAGCAGGTTTCAGGGAAACACCGGGGAGCTGTTTTTT | CASRFQGNTGELFF | TRBJ2-2 | . | TRBV4-1 | .
TGCGCCAGCAGATCCCTAGCGGGAGGATACGAGCAGTACTTC | CASRSLAGGYEQYF | TRBJ2-7 | TRBD2 | TRBV5-1 | .
TGTGCCAGCAGTGGTGCAGGGGCCTACACAGATACGCAGTATTTT | CASSGAGAYTDTQYF | TRBJ2-3 | . | TRBV28 | .
TGTGCCAGCAGTGATCCCGGGACTCCCACAGGCTACACCTTC | CASSDPGTPTGYTF | TRBJ1-2 | . | TRBV6-1 | .
TGTGCCAGCAGCCGGGTTCCCCGGTACACTGAAGCTTTCTTT | CASSRVPRYTEAFF | TRBJ1-1 | . | TRBV7-9 | once
TGTGCCAGCAGCTTAGGGTCGGGTTACGAGCAGTACTTC | CASSLGSGYEQYF | TRBJ2-7 | . | TRBV11-1 | .
TGTGCCAGCAGTCCTAGCGGGAGGGCCACAGATACGCAGTATTTT | CASSPSGRATDTQYF | TRBJ2-3 | TRBD2 | TRBV6-6 | .
TGCGCCAGCAAATCATGGACAGGGACCCACACTGAAGCTTTCTTT | CASKSWTGTHTEAFF | TRBJ1-1 | TRBD1 | TRBV10-1 | .
TGCGCCAGCAGTCAACTTCAAGAGACCCAGTACTTC | CASSQLQETQYF | TRBJ2-5 | . | TRBV23-1 | .
TGTGCCAGCAGCCAAGATGGGGGCGAAGTGGCCCAGCATTTT | CASSQDGGEVAQHF | TRBJ1-5 | . | TRBV3-1/TRBV3-2 | .
TGTGCCTGGAGCCCCCAGGGAGGAGAGACCCAGTACTTC | CAWSPQGGETQYF | TRBJ2-5 | . | TRBV30 | .
TGTGCCAGCAGCTTAACCTTTGAGAGCTCCTACGAGCAGTACTTC | CASSLTFESSYEQYF | TRBJ2-7 | . | TRBV7-2 | .
TGCGCCAGCAGCCAAAGGACCCACCAAGCGGGAGAGACCCAGTACTTC | CASSQRTHQAGETQYF | TRBJ2-5 | . | TRBV4-1 | .
TGTGCCAGCAGCAGACCGACAGGGAAGGGCGGGGAGCTGTTTTTT | CASSRPTGKGGELFF | TRBJ2-2 | TRBD1 | TRBV7-9 | .
TGTGCCACCAGTGCAGGGAACTATGGCTACACCTTC | CATSAGNYGYTF | TRBJ1-2 | . | TRBV24-1 | .
TGTGCCAGCAGCACCCGGACTAGCGGGAAATACAATGAGCAGTTCTTC | CASSTRTSGKYNEQFF | TRBJ2-1 | TRBD2 | TRBV7-2 | .
TGTGCCAGCAGTTACACGACCGATTACCTAGACACAGATACGCAGTATTTT | CASSYTTDYLDTDTQYF | TRBJ2-3 | . | TRBV6-2/TRBV6-3 | .
TGTGCCAGCAGCTCCCTCGTAGGAGGTACCACTAATGAAAAACTGTTTTTT | CASSSLVGGTTNEKLFF | TRBJ1-4 | . | TRBV7-9 | .
TGTGCCAGCAGCCTCCTCAGACAGCACACTGAAGCTTTCTTT | CASSLLRQHTEAFF | TRBJ1-1 | . | TRBV7-2 | .
TGTGCCACCAGCAGCCCTAGCGGGACCTCCTACAATGAGCAGTTCTTC | CATSSPSGTSYNEQFF | TRBJ2-1 | TRBD2 | TRBV15 | .
TGTGCCAGCAGTTTCCGGTTAGGGGAGGGCCCTTCCTACGAGCAGTACTTC | CASSFRLGEGPSYEQYF | TRBJ2-7 | TRBD2 | TRBV28 | .
TGTGCCAGCAGCTTGGACCAGGGTGGAAATTCACCCCTCCACTTT | CASSLDQGGNSPLHF | TRBJ1-6 | . | TRBV5-4 | .
TGTGCCAGCTCACCCCTCGGGACACTAGGACGGAACACTGAAGCTTTCTTT | CASSPLGTLGRNTEAFF | TRBJ1-1 | . | TRBV18 | .
TGTGCCAGCAGTGGGGGAGGAGCGCTGCAAGAGACCCAGTACTTC | CASSGGGALQETQYF | TRBJ2-5 | . | TRBV28 | .
TGTGCCAGCAGCTTGGAGCGGGGGTACGAGCAGTACTTC | CASSLERGYEQYF | TRBJ2-7 | TRBD2 | TRBV5-6 | .
TGTGCCAGCAGTCCCCCCCTGAGGGCCTATGGCTACACCTTC | CASSPPLRAYGYTF | TRBJ1-2 | . | TRBV28 | .
TGTGCCAGCTCACTCCAAACCCCTCGGACAGGGGGAACATCTAACTATGGCTACACCTTC | CASSLQTPRTGGTSNYGYTF | TRBJ1-2 | TRBD1 | TRBV18 | .
TGTGCCAGCAGTGCTCTTGGCGGGGGCCCCGACATTCAGTACTTC | CASSALGGGPDIQYF | TRBJ2-4 | . | TRBV25-1 | .
TGTGCCATCAGTGAGTCCGGGAGGGTCAATCAGCCCCAGCATTTT | CAISESGRVNQPQHF | TRBJ1-5 | . | TRBV10-3 | .
TGTGCCAGCAGCGACTGGGTCGAAGAGACCCAGTACTTC | CASSDWVEETQYF | TRBJ2-5 | . | TRBV12-3/TRBV12-4 | .
TGTGCCTGGAGGGCGGGACGCGGTGACAATGAGCAGTTCTTC | CAWRAGRGDNEQFF | TRBJ2-1 | . | TRBV30 | .
TGTGCCAGCAGTCCCACTAGCGGGAGGTTAACTACCGGGGAGCTGTTTTTT | CASSPTSGRLTTGELFF | TRBJ2-2 | TRBD2 | TRBV27 | .
TGTGCCAGCCGGGACAGGAAGTTGGCCGGGGAGCTGTTTTTT | CASRDRKLAGELFF | TRBJ2-2 | TRBD1 | TRBV19 | .
TGTGCCAGCAGACTCGGGGAGGGAGCCTACACTGAAGCTTTCTTT | CASRLGEGAYTEAFF | TRBJ1-1 | . | TRBV5-4 | few
TGTGCCAGCAGCCAAGGACCAATCCAGGGGGCAGGGCAGTACTTC | CASSQGPIQGAGQYF | TRBJ2-7 | TRBD1 | TRBV3-1/TRBV3-2 | .
TGTGCCAGTAGGACAGGGGAAGAGACCCAGTACTTC | CASRTGEETQYF | TRBJ2-5 | TRBD1 | TRBV19 | .
TGTGCCAGCAGCTGGAGGGATACGCAGTATTTT | CASSWRDTQYF | TRBJ2-3 | . | TRBV5-6 | .